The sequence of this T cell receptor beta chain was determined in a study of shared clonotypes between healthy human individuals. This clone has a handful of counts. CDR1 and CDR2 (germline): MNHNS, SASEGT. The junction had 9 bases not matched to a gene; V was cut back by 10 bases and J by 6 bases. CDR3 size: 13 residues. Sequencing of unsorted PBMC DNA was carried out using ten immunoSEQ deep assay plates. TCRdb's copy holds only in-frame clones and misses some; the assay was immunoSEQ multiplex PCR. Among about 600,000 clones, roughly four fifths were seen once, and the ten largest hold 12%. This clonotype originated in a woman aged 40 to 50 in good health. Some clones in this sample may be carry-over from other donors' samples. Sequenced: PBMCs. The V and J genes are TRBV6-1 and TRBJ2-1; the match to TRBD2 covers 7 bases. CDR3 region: CATGASGLNEQFF. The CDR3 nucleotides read TGTGCCACCGGGGCTAGCGGTCTCAATGAGCAGTTCTTC.